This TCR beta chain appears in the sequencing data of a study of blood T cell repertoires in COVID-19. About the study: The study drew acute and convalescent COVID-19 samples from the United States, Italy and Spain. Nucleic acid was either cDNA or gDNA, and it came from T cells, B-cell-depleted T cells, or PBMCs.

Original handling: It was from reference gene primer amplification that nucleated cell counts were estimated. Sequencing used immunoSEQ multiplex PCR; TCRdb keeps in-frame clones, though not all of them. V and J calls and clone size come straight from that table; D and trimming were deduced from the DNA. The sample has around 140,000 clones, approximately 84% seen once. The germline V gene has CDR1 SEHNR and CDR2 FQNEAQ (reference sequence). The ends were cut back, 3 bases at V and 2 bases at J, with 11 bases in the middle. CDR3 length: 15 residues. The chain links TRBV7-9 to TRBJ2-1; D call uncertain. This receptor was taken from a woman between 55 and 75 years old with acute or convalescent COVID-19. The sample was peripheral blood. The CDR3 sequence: CASSFERLAYNEQFF. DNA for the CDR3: TGTGCCAGCAGCTTTGAGAGGCTAGCCTACAATGAGCAGTTCTTC. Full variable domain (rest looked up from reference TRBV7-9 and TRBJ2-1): DTGVSQNPRHKITKRGQNVTFRCDPISEHNRLYWYRQTLGQGPEFLTYFQNEAQLEKSRLLSDRFSAERPKGSFSTLEIQRTEQGDSAMYLCASSFERLAYNEQFFGPGTRLTVL.